These T cell receptor beta chains were read from a single sample in a study of T cell responses to AZD1222 COVID-19 vaccine. Profiled with immunoSEQ multiplex PCR; TCRdb holds only in-frame clones, not every one. This sample has 110,000 or so clones, with roughly nine tenths found just once. This material consisted of peripheral blood, taken 28 days after the second AZD1222 dose. All receptors come from an adult who received the AZD1222 COVID-19 vaccine. CDR3s include the opening cysteine and the closing phenylalanine or tryptophan. A D gene is named only where the DNA matches it firmly. Rows give clone size only sometimes, using once, few, many, or a class for an expanded clone.

j_call: TRBJ1-5
d_call: NA
v_call: TRBV28
clone_size: NA
cdr3_nt: TGTGCCAGCATAGGCAGTAATCAGCCCCAGCATTTT
cdr3_aa: CASIGSNQPQHF

j_call: TRBJ1-4
d_call: NA
v_call: TRBV28
clone_size: NA
cdr3_nt: TGTGCCAGCAACGAGTCAGGAAATGAAAAACTGTTTTTT
cdr3_aa: CASNESGNEKLFF

j_call: TRBJ1-5
d_call: NA
v_call: TRBV6-4
clone_size: once
cdr3_nt: TGTGCCAGCAGTGACTCGAAAACAGGGTATAGCAATCAGCCCCAGCATTTT
cdr3_aa: CASSDSKTGYSNQPQHF

j_call: TRBJ2-3
d_call: TRBD1
v_call: TRBV15
clone_size: NA
cdr3_nt: TGTGCCACCAGCCGAGACAGGGCCGCAGATACGCAGTATTTT
cdr3_aa: CATSRDRAADTQYF

j_call: TRBJ2-1
d_call: TRBD2
v_call: TRBV5-1
clone_size: NA
cdr3_nt: TGCGCCAGCAGACGACTAGCGGGGACCTACAATGAGCAGTTCTTC
cdr3_aa: CASRRLAGTYNEQFF

j_call: TRBJ2-7
d_call: NA
v_call: TRBV11-2
clone_size: NA
cdr3_nt: TGTGCCAGCAGCTTAGGAGACTCCCTACGGCAGTACTTC
cdr3_aa: CASSLGDSLRQYF

j_call: TRBJ1-2
d_call: TRBD1
v_call: TRBV6-5
clone_size: NA
cdr3_nt: TGTGCCAGCAGTCAGACGACAGGGAACTATGGCTACACCTTC
cdr3_aa: CASSQTTGNYGYTF

j_call: TRBJ2-7
d_call: NA
v_call: TRBV28
clone_size: NA
cdr3_nt: TGTGCCAGCAGTTTAACAGGTGCCTACGAGCAGTACTTC
cdr3_aa: CASSLTGAYEQYF

j_call: TRBJ2-7
d_call: NA
v_call: TRBV10-2
clone_size: NA
cdr3_nt: TGCGCCAGCAGCGACAGGTCAACCCTTCCTACCTACGAGCAGTACTTC
cdr3_aa: CASSDRSTLPTYEQYF

j_call: TRBJ2-1
d_call: NA
v_call: TRBV7-2
clone_size: NA
cdr3_nt: TGTGCCAGCAGCTTAGTGGTGGCCCTCGATGAGCAGTTCTTC
cdr3_aa: CASSLVVALDEQFF

j_call: TRBJ2-1
d_call: NA
v_call: TRBV7-2
clone_size: NA
cdr3_nt: TGTGCCAGCAGCTTAGCTGGGTTTACCTACAATGAGCAGTTCTTC
cdr3_aa: CASSLAGFTYNEQFF

j_call: TRBJ2-7
d_call: TRBD2
v_call: TRBV7-3
clone_size: NA
cdr3_nt: TGTGCCAGCAGCTCGCAGCGGGAGTCCCGCGAGCAGTACTTC
cdr3_aa: CASSSQRESREQYF

j_call: TRBJ1-5
d_call: NA
v_call: TRBV7-2
clone_size: NA
cdr3_nt: TGTGCCAGCAGCTCGGGACTGGGGGCTCAGCCCCAGCATTTT
cdr3_aa: CASSSGLGAQPQHF

j_call: TRBJ2-1
d_call: NA
v_call: TRBV18
clone_size: NA
cdr3_nt: TGTGCCAGCTCACCAGGAAGGGGACCGTACAATGAGCAGTTCTTC
cdr3_aa: CASSPGRGPYNEQFF

j_call: TRBJ2-3
d_call: NA
v_call: TRBV7-3
clone_size: NA
cdr3_nt: TGTGCCAGCAGCTCGGACAACACAGATACGCAGTATTTT
cdr3_aa: CASSSDNTDTQYF

j_call: TRBJ2-1
d_call: TRBD2
v_call: TRBV28
clone_size: once
cdr3_nt: TGTGCCAGCCTTCACGGGGAGGCTAGCGGGAGTTGGGGCAATGAGCAGTTCTTC
cdr3_aa: CASLHGEASGSWGNEQFF

j_call: TRBJ2-5
d_call: NA
v_call: TRBV10-3
clone_size: NA
cdr3_nt: TGTGCCATTCGGCAGGGTGGGGGAGAGACCCAGTACTTC
cdr3_aa: CAIRQGGGETQYF

j_call: TRBJ1-6
d_call: NA
v_call: TRBV5-1
clone_size: NA
cdr3_nt: TGCGCCAGCAGCTTATCCGGGTATGATTCACCCCTCCACTTT
cdr3_aa: CASSLSGYDSPLHF

j_call: TRBJ2-7
d_call: NA
v_call: TRBV28
clone_size: NA
cdr3_nt: TGTGCCAGCAGCCTCAACGAGCAGTACTTC
cdr3_aa: CASSLNEQYF

j_call: TRBJ2-1
d_call: NA
v_call: TRBV12-1
clone_size: NA
cdr3_nt: TGTGCCAGCAGCCCGGGACGTCAATTTCCGGGACTAGCGGAAAATGAGCAGTTCTTC
cdr3_aa: CASSPGRQFPGLAENEQFF

j_call: TRBJ2-6
d_call: TRBD2
v_call: TRBV2
clone_size: NA
cdr3_nt: TGTGCCAGCAGTGGTAAGCGGCGGGAGGAAGGTGGCAACGTCCTGACTTTC
cdr3_aa: CASSGKRREEGGNVLTF

j_call: TRBJ1-2
d_call: NA
v_call: TRBV3-1/TRBV3-2
clone_size: NA
cdr3_nt: TGTGCCAGCAGCCCGAGGACAGTCCCAGCTAACTATGGCTACACCTTC
cdr3_aa: CASSPRTVPANYGYTF